This section outlines one T cell receptor beta chain sequence together with its context. The antigen is not known. V trimming: 2 bases; J trimming: 1 base; junction bases outside the gene matches: 6. Germline V gene sequence: CDR1 MNHNS, CDR2 SASEGT. This CDR3 comprises 16 residues. This entry comes from a study of T cell responses to AZD1222 COVID-19 vaccine. Only in-frame clones appear in the TCRdb table, and some are missing; sequencing was by immunoSEQ multiplex PCR. The sample shows around 250,000 clones, 80% to 95% of them seen only once. Study conclusions and caveats: The CD4 TCRs associated with vaccination extended across spike and predominated at 160-218 and 743-854.

This TCR was sampled from an adult in good health. The V gene is TRBV6-1, the J gene TRBJ2-5, with TRBD2 matching over 8 bases. Sequencing was performed on peripheral blood, taken on day 0 of AZD1222 vaccination. DNA of the CDR3: TGTGCCAGCAGTGAAAAATGGCGGGGGGCCCAAGAGACCCAGTACTTC. As protein: CASSEKWRGAQETQYF.